Following are 13 T cell receptor beta chains from one sample sequenced in a study of control samples from healthy donors and cancer patients. Assay used: immunoSEQ multiplex PCR; TCRdb lists only in-frame clones, some missing. The table shows fewer than 500,000 clones, with around nine tenths occurring only once. Sample: PBMCs. These receptors were taken from a man between 35 and 55 years old with head and neck cancer.

The gene calls are TRBV10-2 and TRBJ2-1, with 15 bases identical to TRBD2. The CDR3 has 18 residues. In germline, CDR1 is WSHSY, CDR2 SAAADI. Trimming at V came to 6 bases and at J to 9 bases, leaving 15 bases not matched to a gene. The chain's CDR3 is CASRPPGLAGGPAGEQFF. CDR3 DNA sequence: TGCGCCAGCAGGCCTCCGGGACTAGCGGGAGGTCCCGCCGGTGAGCAGTTCTTC.

This chain uses TRBV7-9 with TRBJ2-2, with 8 bases fitting TRBD1. V was pared by 6 bases and J by 2 bases, with 14 bases of the junction left unmatched. Germline V gene sequence: CDR1 SEHNR, CDR2 FQNEAQ (reference sequence). This CDR3 comprises 18 residues. In DNA form, the CDR3 reads TGTGCCAGCAGTTACTATTTCCTAGGGACAGGAAACACCGGGGAGCTGTTTTTT. It specifies CASSYYFLGTGNTGELFF.

The chain employs TRBV15 and TRBJ1-2, with 8 positions matching TRBD1. CDR1 is LNHNV and CDR2 is YYDKDF in the germline V gene (reference sequence). CDR3 size: 14 residues. V dropped 2 bases and J dropped 4; count of bases not matched to a gene: 3. The CDR3 region is CATSRKQGGYGYTF. The CDR3 nucleotides read TGTGCCACCAGCAGAAAACAGGGGGGCTATGGCTACACCTTC.

This clone was detected once. The gene calls are TRBV2 and TRBJ2-7; 10 nucleotides line up with TRBD1. The CDR3 runs 13 residues. Germline CDR1 reads SNHLY; CDR2 reads FYNNEI. V dropped 5 bases and J dropped 3; count of bases not matched to a gene: 1. CDR3 loop: CASSWDRGYEQYF. CDR3 nucleotide sequence: TGTGCCAGCAGTTGGGACAGGGGCTACGAGCAGTACTTC.

This clone was counted between two and nine times. The chain is built from TRBV3-1 (or the pseudogene TRBV3-2) and TRBJ1-6; 7 bases fit TRBD1. The CDR3 contains 15 residues. Germline CDR1 is LGHDT and CDR2 is YNNKEL (reference sequence). The V gene end was trimmed by 4 bases and the J gene end by 10 bases; junction bases not matched to a gene: 10. CDR3 amino acids: CASSLSTGSGSPLHF. DNA for the CDR3: TGTGCCAGCAGCCTTTCGACAGGGTCGGGATCACCCCTCCACTTT.

Points on this clone: At one end the junction does not follow the germline gene, possibly because of a read error. The CDR3 DNA reads as TGTGCCAGCAGCGTGCGGGACGGGGGTTGGCACTTC. The encoded protein is CASSVRDGGWHF. The chain employs TRBV7-9 and TRBJ2-7; TRBD2 might be the D (6 bases). Germline loops: CDR1 SEHNR, CDR2 FQNEAQ (reference sequence). This CDR3 comprises 12 residues.

V is TRBV7-3 and J is TRBJ2-1; 8 bases are shared with TRBD2. CDR1 and CDR2 (germline): SGHTA, FQGTGA. This CDR3 is built from 15 residues. V shed 3 bases, J shed 2 bases, and the junction held 3 bases outside the gene matches. CDR3: CASSFRGGTYNEQFF. The CDR3 DNA is TGTGCCAGCAGCTTTCGCGGGGGGACCTACAATGAGCAGTTCTTC. Variable domain in full (rest from reference TRBV7-3 and TRBJ2-1): GAGVSQTPSNKVTEKGKYVELRCDPISGHTALYWYRQSLGQGPEFLIYFQGTGAADDSGLPNDRFFAVRPEGSVSTLKIQRTERGDSAVYLCASSFRGGTYNEQFFGPGTRLTVL.

This chain connects TRBV7-9 to TRBJ2-7; TRBD1 agrees at 9 bases. V was clipped by 8 bases and J by 3 bases; unmatched bases: 5. The CDR3 extends over 13 amino acids. CDR1 is SEHNR, CDR2 FQNEAQ, per germline (reference sequence). Here the CDR3 reads CASGDRVSYEQYF. The CDR3 nucleotides read TGTGCCAGCGGGGACAGGGTAAGCTACGAGCAGTACTTC.

This chain connects TRBV10-3 to TRBJ2-2, with 12 bases aligning to TRBD2. The CDR3 totals 18 residues. V was clipped by 3 bases and J by 5 bases; unmatched bases: 10. CDR1 and CDR2 (germline): ENHRY, SYGVKD. The CDR3 sequence: CAISDPLAGGPWTGELFF. The DNA of the CDR3 is TGTGCCATCAGTGACCCCCTAGCGGGAGGGCCTTGGACCGGGGAGCTGTTTTTT.

The rearrangement uses TRBV29-1 and TRBJ2-5; the D is unclear. Germline V gene lookup returns CDR1 SQVTM and CDR2 ANQGSEA. Trimming removed 4 bases from V and 3 bases from J, with 12 bases in between. The CDR3 length is 13 residues. The CDR3 spells CSVAWQAEETQYF. The CDR3 DNA reads as TGCAGCGTTGCATGGCAGGCGGAAGAGACCCAGTACTTC.

This rearrangement joins TRBV10-1 to TRBJ1-3, with D tentatively TRBD1 (6 bases). V was shortened by 7 bases and J by 2 bases, with 12 bases between the two germline ends. Germline V gene data show CDR1 as WNHNN and CDR2 as SYGVQD (reference sequence). The CDR3 is made up of 14 amino acids. The CDR3 loop is CASTDGGPGNTIYF. In DNA form, the CDR3 reads TGCGCCAGCACCGACGGGGGCCCTGGAAACACCATATATTTT.

The rearrangement joins TRBV5-5 to TRBJ2-5; no clear D. V was shortened by 0 bases and J by 3 bases, with 9 bases between the two germline ends. Germline assignment: CDR1 SGHKS and CDR2 YYEKEE (reference sequence). The CDR3 is made up of 14 amino acids. The CDR3 nucleotides are TGTGCCAGCAGCTTGGGACTGATGAAAGAGACCCAGTACTTC. Protein: CASSLGLMKETQYF.

The V call is TRBV28, the J call TRBJ1-1, with D perhaps TRBD1 (5 bases). Germline loops: CDR1 MDHEN, CDR2 SYDVKM. The V end lost 7 bases, the J end lost 5 bases, and 23 bases lay between the germline ends. This CDR3 spans 16 amino acids. The CDR3 here is CASKGNIVEEQTEAFF. CDR3 DNA sequence: TGTGCCAGCAAGGGGAATATAGTAGAGGAACAAACTGAAGCTTTCTTT. Complete variable domain (other parts from reference TRBV28 and TRBJ1-1): DVKVTQSSRYLVKRTGEKVFLECVQDMDHENMFWYRQDPGLGLRLIYFSYDVKMKEKGDIPEGYSVSREKKERFSLILESASTNQTSMYLCASKGNIVEEQTEAFFGQGTRLTVV.